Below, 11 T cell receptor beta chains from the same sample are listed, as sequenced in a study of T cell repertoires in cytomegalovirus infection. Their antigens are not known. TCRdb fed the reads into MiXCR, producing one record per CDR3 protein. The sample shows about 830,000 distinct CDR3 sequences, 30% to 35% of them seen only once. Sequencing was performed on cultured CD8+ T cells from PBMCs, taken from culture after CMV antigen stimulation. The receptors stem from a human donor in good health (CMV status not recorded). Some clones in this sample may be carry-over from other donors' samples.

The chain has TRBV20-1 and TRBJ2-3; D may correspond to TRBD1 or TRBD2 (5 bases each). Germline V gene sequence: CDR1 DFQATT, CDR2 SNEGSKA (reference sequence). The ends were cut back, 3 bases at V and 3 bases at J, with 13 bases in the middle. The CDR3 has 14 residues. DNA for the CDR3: TGCAGTGCTAGGGGGGTGTGGGGGACAGATACGCAGTATTTT. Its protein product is CSARGVWGTDTQYF.

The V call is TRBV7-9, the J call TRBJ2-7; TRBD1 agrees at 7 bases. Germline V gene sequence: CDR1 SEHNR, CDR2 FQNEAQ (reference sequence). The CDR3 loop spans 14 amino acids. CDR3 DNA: TGTGCGGCCCGGTTTGGGACAGAGGCCTACGAGCAGTACTTC. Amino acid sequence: CAARFGTEAYEQYF.

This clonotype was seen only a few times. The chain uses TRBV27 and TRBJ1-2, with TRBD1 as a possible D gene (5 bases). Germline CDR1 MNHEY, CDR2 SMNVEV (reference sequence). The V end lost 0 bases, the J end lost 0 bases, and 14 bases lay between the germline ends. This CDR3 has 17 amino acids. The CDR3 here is CASSLSPGSSANYGYTF. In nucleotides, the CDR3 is TGTGCCAGCAGTTTATCGCCAGGGTCCTCAGCTAACTATGGCTACACCTTC.

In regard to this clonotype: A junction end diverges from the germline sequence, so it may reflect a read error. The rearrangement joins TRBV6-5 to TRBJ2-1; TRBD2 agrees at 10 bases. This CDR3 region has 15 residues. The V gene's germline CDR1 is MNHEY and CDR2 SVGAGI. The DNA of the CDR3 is TGTGCCAGCAGCCATAGCGGGGGGCGCCCCAATGAGCAGTTGTTC. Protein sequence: CASSHSGGRPNEQLF.

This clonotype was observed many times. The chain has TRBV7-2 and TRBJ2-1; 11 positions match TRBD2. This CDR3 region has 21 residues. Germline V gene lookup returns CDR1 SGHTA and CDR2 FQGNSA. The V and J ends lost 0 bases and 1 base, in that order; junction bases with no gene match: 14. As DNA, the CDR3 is TGTGCCAGCAGCTTAGCAGTGGAGACTAGCGGGGAGGGCGATTCCTACAATGAGCAGTTCTTC. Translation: CASSLAVETSGEGDSYNEQFF.

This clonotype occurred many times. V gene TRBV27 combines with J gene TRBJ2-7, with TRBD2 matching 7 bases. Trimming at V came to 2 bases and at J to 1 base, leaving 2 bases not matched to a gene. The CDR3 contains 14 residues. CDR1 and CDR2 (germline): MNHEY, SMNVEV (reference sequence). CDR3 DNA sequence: TGTGCCAGCAGTTTAGGTAGCGGGTCCTACGAGCAGTACTTC. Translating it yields CASSLGSGSYEQYF.

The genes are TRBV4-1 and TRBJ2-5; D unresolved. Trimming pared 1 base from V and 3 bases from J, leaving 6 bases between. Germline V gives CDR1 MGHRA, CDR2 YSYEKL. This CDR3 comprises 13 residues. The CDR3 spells CASSQGSEETQYF. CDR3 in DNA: TGCGCCAGCAGCCAAGGGAGTGAAGAGACCCAGTACTTC.

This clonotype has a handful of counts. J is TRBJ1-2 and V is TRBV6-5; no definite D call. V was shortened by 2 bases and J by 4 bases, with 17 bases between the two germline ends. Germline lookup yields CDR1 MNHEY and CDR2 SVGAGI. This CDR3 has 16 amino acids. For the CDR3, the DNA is TGTGCCAGCAGTTACGGACCGGGCGGCACTATCTATGGCTACACCTTC. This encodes CASSYGPGGTIYGYTF.

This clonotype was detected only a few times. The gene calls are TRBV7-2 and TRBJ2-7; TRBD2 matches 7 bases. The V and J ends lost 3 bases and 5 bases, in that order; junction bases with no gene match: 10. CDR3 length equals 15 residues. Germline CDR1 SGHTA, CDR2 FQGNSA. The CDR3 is CASSLGTIAYHEQYF. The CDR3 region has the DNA TGTGCCAGCAGCTTGGGGACTATAGCCTACCACGAGCAGTACTTC.

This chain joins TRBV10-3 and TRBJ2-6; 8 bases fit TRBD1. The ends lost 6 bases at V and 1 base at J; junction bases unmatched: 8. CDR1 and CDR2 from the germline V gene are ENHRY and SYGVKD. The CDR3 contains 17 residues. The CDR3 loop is CAIRTIRGPSGANVLTF. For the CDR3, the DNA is TGTGCCATCAGGACGATCAGGGGGCCTTCTGGGGCCAACGTCCTGACTTTC.

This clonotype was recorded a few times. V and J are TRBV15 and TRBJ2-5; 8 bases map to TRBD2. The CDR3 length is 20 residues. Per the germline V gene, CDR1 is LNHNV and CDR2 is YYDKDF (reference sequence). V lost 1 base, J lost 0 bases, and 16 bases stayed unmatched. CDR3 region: CATSRVALGRAGGHQETQYF. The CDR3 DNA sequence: TGTGCCACCAGCAGAGTTGCTCTGGGACGGGCGGGGGGCCACCAAGAGACCCAGTACTTC.